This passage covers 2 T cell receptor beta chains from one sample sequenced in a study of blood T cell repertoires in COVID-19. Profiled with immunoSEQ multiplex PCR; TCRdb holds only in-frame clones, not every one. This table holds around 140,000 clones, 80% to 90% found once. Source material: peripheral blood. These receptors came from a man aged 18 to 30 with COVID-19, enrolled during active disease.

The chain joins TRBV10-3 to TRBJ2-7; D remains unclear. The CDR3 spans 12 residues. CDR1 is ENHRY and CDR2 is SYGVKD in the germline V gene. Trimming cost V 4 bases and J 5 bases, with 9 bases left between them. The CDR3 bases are TGTGCCATCAGTGGTCAGATCAACGAGCAGTACTTC. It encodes CAISGQINEQYF.

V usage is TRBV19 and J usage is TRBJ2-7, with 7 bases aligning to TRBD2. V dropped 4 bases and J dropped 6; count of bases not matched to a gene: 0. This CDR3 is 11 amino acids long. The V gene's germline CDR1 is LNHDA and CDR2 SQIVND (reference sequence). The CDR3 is CASSRGGEQYF. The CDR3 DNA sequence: TGTGCCAGTAGTAGGGGGGGCGAGCAGTACTTC.